This T cell receptor beta chain was captured by sequencing in a study of T cells in Graves' hyperthyroidism and ophthalmopathy. Findings of the study overall: The model anticipated ophthalmopathy a median around six months pre-onset.

Amplification yielded TCR beta CDR3 regions, with RNA transcripts as the source. The HTBI primer set was used in a first-round RT-PCR of the TCR CDR3. TCRdb reprocessed the multiplex PCR reads with MiXCR, giving one entry per CDR3 protein. The table records some 570,000 distinct CDR3 sequences, roughly 15% of them present only once. About this clonotype itself: Its antigen remains unidentified.

The CDR3 contains 12 residues. The germline gives CDR1 KGHDR, CDR2 SFDVKD. Trimming shortened V by 2 bases and J by 6 bases, and 1 base separated the two germline ends. This chain connects TRBV24-1 to TRBJ1-6, with no clear D. Sequencing was done on a sample of blood. The receptor comes from a young woman with Graves' ophthalmopathy. The CDR3 reads CATSDSNSPLHF. The CDR3 region has the DNA TGTGCCACCAGTGATTCTAATTCACCCCTCCACTTT.